In its sample, the clone carrying this TCR beta chain was seen many times. The data were obtained in a study of naive and memory T cell subsets. Amplification of ligated cDNA took four PCR rounds with SP2 and nested alpha and beta constant primers. TCRdb re-called the 5' RACE reads through MiXCR, storing one row per CDR3 protein. The table includes about 60,000 distinct CDR3 sequences, more than 6% detected once. TCR cDNA received a 3' ligated oligonucleotide that carried a UMI. This receptor was taken from a female donor in good health.

The CDR3 sequence is CASSLGLARTTDTQYF. CDR3 sequence (DNA): TGTGCCAGCAGCTTAGGTCTAGCGCGAACCACAGATACGCAGTATTTT. The rearrangement uses TRBV7-9 and TRBJ2-3; D is possibly TRBD2 (6 bases). This CDR3 is built from 16 residues. CDR1 is SEHNR and CDR2 is FQNEAQ in the germline V gene (reference sequence). Deletions cut 1 base from V and 2 bases from J, with 13 bases between.